This TCR beta chain was sequenced in a study of control samples from healthy donors and cancer patients. Data came from immunoSEQ multiplex PCR; TCRdb stores just in-frame clones and leaves some out. The sample lists some 100,000 clones, about 79% seen once, with about 10% in the top ten. The CDR3 length is 15 residues. Germline CDR1 SGHVT, CDR2 SQSDAQ. Trimming cost V 0 bases and J 4 bases, with 10 bases left between them. Sequencing was done on a sample of blood. This chain joins TRBV7-4 and TRBJ1-3; no definite D call. The TCR comes from a woman aged 25 to 39 in good health. The CDR3 DNA sequence: TGTGCCAGCAGCTTAGCGGGTTTATGGGGAAACACCATATATTTT. Amino acid sequence: CASSLAGLWGNTIYF. Complete variable domain (other parts from reference TRBV7-4 and TRBJ1-3): GAGVSQSPRYKVAKRGRDVALRCDSISGHVTLYWYRQTLGQGSEVLTYSQSDAQRDKSGRPSGRFSAERPERSVSTLKIQRTEQGDSAVYLCASSLAGLWGNTIYFGEGSWLTVV.